The subject of this entry is one T cell receptor beta chain. The sample belongs to a study of human T cells and chemical hapten exposure. Across the study: Diagnoses of alopecia areata, totalis or universalis occurred in mostly female patients.

MiXCR was run by TCRdb on the RACE reads, yielding one entry per CDR3 protein. The data contain approximately 80,000 distinct CDR3 sequences, about 10% of them seen just once; the ten biggest clones take up under 2.5%. The time point: patch test 2, 6 weeks after DPC sensitization. The sample's treatment: therapeutic diphenylcyclopropenone sensitization with weekly scalp DPC. The CDR3 extends over 15 amino acids. V shed 5 bases and J shed 8 bases, with 21 bases lying between them. Germline V lookup: CDR1 MNHEY, CDR2 SMNVEV (reference sequence). The sample here was whole blood, taken in connection with sensitization to the hapten diphenylcyclopropenone (DPC). This TCR was recovered from a woman in her thirties with alopecia areata. Some clones in this sample may be carry-over from other donors' samples. The chain has TRBV27 and TRBJ1-2, with D possibly being TRBD1 (5 bases). The chain's CDR3 is CASSADSLLLRGYTF. In DNA form, the CDR3 reads TGTGCCAGCAGTGCAGACAGTCTCCTCCTTCGAGGCTACACCTTC.